This T cell receptor beta chain was identified during a study of blood T cells in healthy people across ages. Between the trimmed V and J ends, which lost 0 bases and 6 bases, there was a span of 15 bases. This CDR3 has 15 amino acids. Germline V lookup: CDR1 SGHRS, CDR2 YFSETQ. The second PCR ran about 7 to 12 cycles with a sample-barcoded 5' primer and J-beta primers. Tags on each cDNA molecule came from a template-switch adaptor with 12 random nucleotides. MiXCR was run by TCRdb on the 5' RACE reads, yielding one entry per CDR3 protein. The sample contains over 600,000 distinct CDR3 sequences, roughly 41% of which appear only once. Overall study findings and caveats: Older individuals had lower TCR beta diversity per million T cells (the decline was roughly linear).

Worth noting for this clonotype: Its antigen remains unknown.

The sequencing sample was made of blood. This TCR came from a man of 80 years or more in good health. The chain carries TRBV5-1 and TRBJ1-2; D uncertain. The DNA for the CDR3 is TGCGCCAGCAGCTTGGCCCCGGGCTCCTCGGATGGCTACACCTTC. It yields the protein CASSLAPGSSDGYTF.